Described below is a single TCR beta chain sequence and its context. Its antigen is unidentified. Compared with germline, one end of the junction differs, possibly owing to a read error. The CDR3 has 15 residues. Germline V lookup: CDR1 MDHEN, CDR2 SYDVKM. These data come from a study of Ad26.COV2.S vaccination and SARS-CoV-2 variants. Study results and limitations: Those who received vaccine or placebo ended up with similar non-spike TCR breadth. Measures of TCR breadth and depth may have fallen short of total T cell responses. Individuals receiving vaccine had higher spike-specific TCR breadth than placebo recipients did. The authors reported substantial breadth in spike-specific CD8+ and CD4+ T cell responses after vaccination.

Generated by immunoSEQ multiplex PCR, the TCRdb table keeps only in-frame clones and is missing some. The sample holds some 190,000 clones, around 88% seen once. The starting material was peripheral blood, obtained after recovery from COVID-19. The J gene is TRBJ1-4, the V gene TRBV28; 11 bases match TRBD1. The sequence was obtained from a human donor who had recovered from COVID-19. CDR3 region: CASSLSDRGREKLFF. CDR3 sequence (DNA): TGTGCCAGCAGCTTATCGGACAGGGGGCGAGAAAAACTGTTTTTT.